This passage covers 17 T cell receptor beta chains from one sample sequenced in a study of T cells in localized non-small cell lung cancer. Sequencing was performed with immunoSEQ multiplex PCR; in TCRdb, only in-frame clones are kept and a portion is missing. The sample includes 15,000 to 20,000 clones, around 89% of them seen just once. Sample: peripheral blood, taken before any cancer treatment. The receptors here all came from a male donor aged 60 or over with stage II squamous cell lung carcinoma.

The rearrangement joins TRBV5-1 to TRBJ2-3; 11 bases line up with TRBD2. The CDR3 covers 18 residues. J was trimmed by 1 base and V by 0 bases; bases with no gene match: 7. Per germline, CDR1 SGHRS and CDR2 YFSETQ. In nucleotides, the CDR3 is TGCGCCAGCAGCTTGGGGGGCACGACTAGCGGGGGCACAGATACGCAGTATTTT. Encoded protein: CASSLGGTTSGGTDTQYF.

The chain joins TRBV28 to TRBJ2-7; D not resolved. Trimming shortened V by 7 bases and J by 3 bases, and 13 bases separated the two germline ends. CDR1 is MDHEN, CDR2 SYDVKM, per germline. The CDR3 contains 13 residues. The CDR3 spells CASTAGEVYEQYF. Here the CDR3 DNA reads TGTGCCAGCACCGCTGGAGAAGTCTACGAGCAGTACTTC.

This clone was observed once. The rearrangement uses TRBV5-4 and TRBJ2-1, with D unresolved. V shed 4 bases and J shed 2 bases, with 13 bases lying between them. This CDR3 spans 15 amino acids. The germline CDR1 and CDR2 sequences are SGHNT and YYREEE (reference sequence). The CDR3 spells CASSPTEQTYNEQFF. For the CDR3, the DNA is TGTGCCAGCAGCCCAACGGAACAGACCTACAATGAGCAGTTCTTC.

This clone appeared a single time. The genes are TRBV5-6 and TRBJ2-5; D perhaps matches TRBD1 (6 bases). The J call is uncertain, as TRBJ2-7 better fits the DNA end. CDR3 size: 15 residues. CDR1 SGHDT and CDR2 YYEEEE come from the germline V gene. The CDR3 loop is CASSSMTGSSYEQYF. The CDR3 coding sequence is TGTGCCAGCAGCTCAATGACAGGTAGCTCCTACGAGCAGTACTTC.

This clone was seen a single time. V gene TRBV6-5 combines with J gene TRBJ2-5; 8 nucleotides match TRBD1. The CDR3 extends over 15 amino acids. With V trimmed by 10 bases and J by 5 bases, 15 bases remained unmatched. Germline CDR1 and CDR2: MNHEY and SVGAGI. This CDR3 is CAIARGQGAQETQYF. CDR3 DNA: TGTGCCATCGCGAGGGGGCAGGGGGCTCAGGAGACCCAGTACTTC.

The chain has TRBV6-1 and TRBJ2-3, with 10 bases lining up with TRBD1. J was trimmed by 4 bases and V by 5 bases; bases with no gene match: 6. Germline lookup yields CDR1 MNHNS and CDR2 SASEGT. The CDR3 has 15 amino acids. The CDR3 spells CASSLTGGSPDTQYF. For the CDR3, the DNA is TGTGCCAGCAGTCTGACAGGGGGCAGCCCAGATACGCAGTATTTT.

This chain uses TRBV2 with TRBJ2-1; unclear D gene. Trimming took off 9 bases at V and 1 base at J, with 13 bases between the two ends. CDR3 size: 14 residues. CDR1 SNHLY and CDR2 FYNNEI come from the germline V gene. CDR3 amino acids: CASFEVLSYNEQFF. The DNA of the CDR3 is TGTGCCAGTTTCGAGGTGCTGTCCTACAATGAGCAGTTCTTC.

This chain connects TRBV7-2 to TRBJ2-1, with TRBD2 matching 14 bases. Unmatched junction bases numbered 2, after V lost 1 base and J lost 6 bases. The length of the CDR3 is 16 residues. Germline assignment: CDR1 SGHTA and CDR2 FQGNSA. The CDR3 nucleotides read TGTGCCAGCAGCTTAGGAGGGACTAGCGGGAGCAATGAGCAGTTCTTC. It encodes CASSLGGTSGSNEQFF. Looking up the rest from reference TRBV7-2 and TRBJ2-1 gives the full variable domain: GAGVSQSPSNKVTEKGKDVELRCDPISGHTALYWYRQSLGQGLEFLIYFQGNSAPDKSGLPSDRFSAERTGGSVSTLTIQRTQQEDSAVYLCASSLGGTSGSNEQFFGPGTRLTVL.

The chain carries TRBV5-6 and TRBJ2-6, with 10 positions matching TRBD1. The CDR3 has 18 amino acids. Germline V gene data show CDR1 as SGHDT and CDR2 as YYEEEE. Trimming at V came to 3 bases and at J to 3 bases, leaving 9 bases not matched to a gene. This CDR3 is CASSSLRQGARGANVLTF. CDR3 coding DNA: TGTGCCAGCAGCTCGCTCAGACAGGGGGCGCGTGGGGCCAACGTCCTGACTTTC.

Here the CDR3 DNA reads TGTGCCAGCAGCCTGACCTACGAGCAGTACTTC. Translating it yields CASSLTYEQYF. The chain employs TRBV6-1 and TRBJ2-7, with D uncertain. There are 11 residues in the CDR3. The germline V gene encodes CDR1 MNHNS and CDR2 SASEGT. Trimming removed 6 bases at V and 2 bases at J, with 5 bases between.

The chain uses TRBV7-2 and TRBJ2-1, with D tentatively TRBD1 (7 bases). Trimming cost V 6 bases and J 3 bases, with 15 bases left between them. Germline values: CDR1 SGHTA, CDR2 FQGNSA. The CDR3 is 15 residues long. CDR3 sequence (DNA): TGTGCCAGCAGTCAGGAGGGGGCTGGCTACAATGAGCAGTTCTTC. Encoded protein: CASSQEGAGYNEQFF. Complete variable domain (other parts from reference TRBV7-2 and TRBJ2-1): GAGVSQSPSNKVTEKGKDVELRCDPISGHTALYWYRQSLGQGLEFLIYFQGNSAPDKSGLPSDRFSAERTGGSVSTLTIQRTQQEDSAVYLCASSQEGAGYNEQFFGPGTRLTVL.

The V call is TRBV7-9, the J call TRBJ1-1, with 7 bases aligning to TRBD1. CDR3 length: 14 residues. V was clipped by 5 bases and J by 4 bases; unmatched bases: 7. Germline V gene data show CDR1 as SEHNR and CDR2 as FQNEAQ (reference sequence). CDR3 in amino acids: CASSIQGGSTEAFF. For the CDR3, the DNA is TGTGCCAGCAGCATCCAGGGGGGGAGCACTGAAGCTTTCTTT.

The J gene is TRBJ1-2, the V gene TRBV7-9, with D unresolved. The CDR3 length is 12 residues. Germline CDR1 and CDR2: SEHNR and FQNEAQ (reference sequence). V lost 5 bases and J 8 bases, leaving 12 bases between the germline ends. The CDR3 DNA is TGTGCCAGCAGCCTCAGGTTGGAGGGCTACACCTTC. As protein: CASSLRLEGYTF.

This clone occurred once. The gene calls are TRBV11-2 and TRBJ1-3, with D uncertain. The CDR3 covers 13 residues. The V end was cut by 5 bases, the J end by 8 bases, with 13 bases between. The germline V gene has CDR1 SGHAT and CDR2 FQNNGV. The CDR3 region is CASSPGLGDTIYF. Here the CDR3 DNA reads TGTGCCAGCAGCCCGGGCCTTGGGGACACCATATATTTT.

Written as DNA, the CDR3 is TGTGCCAGCAGCTTGGAGGTCGGATACACCGGGGAGCTGTTTTTT. Its protein is CASSLEVGYTGELFF. The V call is TRBV5-5, the J call TRBJ2-2; no reliable D call. Germline lookup yields CDR1 SGHKS and CDR2 YYEKEE (reference sequence). V lost 0 bases and J 3 bases, leaving 9 bases between the germline ends. The length of the CDR3 is 15 residues.

This chain uses TRBV9 with TRBJ1-5, with unresolved D. Germline-derived CDR1 and CDR2 are SGDLS and YYNGEE. V lost 0 bases and J lost 3, with 7 bases in between. The CDR3 totals 14 residues. The CDR3 DNA sequence: TGTGCCAGCAGCGTAGGTGGGCTCAATCAGCCCCAGCATTTT. This sequence encodes CASSVGGLNQPQHF.

This sequence joins TRBV20-1 and TRBJ1-2; a possible D gene is TRBD1 (5 bases). CDR3 size: 10 residues. Germline V CDR1 and CDR2: DFQATT, SNEGSKA (reference sequence). The CDR3 loop is CSVGGNGYTF. The DNA for the CDR3 is TGCAGCGTCGGGGGAAACGGCTACACCTTC.